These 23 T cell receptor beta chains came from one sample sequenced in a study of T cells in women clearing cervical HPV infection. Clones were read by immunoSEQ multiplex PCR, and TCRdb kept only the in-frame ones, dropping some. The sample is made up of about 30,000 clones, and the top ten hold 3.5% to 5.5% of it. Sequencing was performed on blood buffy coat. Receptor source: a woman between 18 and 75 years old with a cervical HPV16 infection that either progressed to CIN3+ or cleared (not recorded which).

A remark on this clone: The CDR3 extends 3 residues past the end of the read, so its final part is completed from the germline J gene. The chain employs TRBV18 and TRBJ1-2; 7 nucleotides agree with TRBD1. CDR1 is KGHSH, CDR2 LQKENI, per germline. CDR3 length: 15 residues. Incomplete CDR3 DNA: TGTGCCAGCTCACAGGGACAGCTGAGGGTCTACGAC. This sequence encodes CASSQGQLRVYD. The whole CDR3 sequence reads CASSQGQLRVYDYTF.

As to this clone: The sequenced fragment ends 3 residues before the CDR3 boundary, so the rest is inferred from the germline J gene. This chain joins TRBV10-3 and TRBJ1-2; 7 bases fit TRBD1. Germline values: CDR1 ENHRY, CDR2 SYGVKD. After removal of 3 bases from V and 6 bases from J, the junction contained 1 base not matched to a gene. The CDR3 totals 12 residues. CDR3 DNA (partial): TGTGCCATCAGTGAAGGGGGCCATGGC. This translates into CAISEGGHG. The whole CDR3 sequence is CAISEGGHGYTF.

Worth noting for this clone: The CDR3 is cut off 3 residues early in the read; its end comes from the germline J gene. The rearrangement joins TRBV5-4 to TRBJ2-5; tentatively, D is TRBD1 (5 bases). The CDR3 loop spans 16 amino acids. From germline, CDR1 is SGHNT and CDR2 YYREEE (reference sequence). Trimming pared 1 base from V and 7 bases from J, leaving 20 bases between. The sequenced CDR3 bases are TGTGCCAGCAGCTTGTACGTAGTCAGGGCCCCGGGGACC. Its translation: CASSLYVVRAPGT. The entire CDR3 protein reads CASSLYVVRAPGTQYF.

The DNA read from the CDR3 is TGTGCCAGTAGTAGCGGGAGGGCCGGGGATGAC. Residues: CASSSGRAGDD. The entire CDR3 reads CASSSGRAGDDYTF. The chain carries TRBV19 and TRBJ1-2; no firm D call. The read ends 3 residues before the CDR3 terminus; that terminus is restored from the germline J gene. Germline CDR1 LNHDA, CDR2 SQIVND (reference sequence). This CDR3 has 14 residues.

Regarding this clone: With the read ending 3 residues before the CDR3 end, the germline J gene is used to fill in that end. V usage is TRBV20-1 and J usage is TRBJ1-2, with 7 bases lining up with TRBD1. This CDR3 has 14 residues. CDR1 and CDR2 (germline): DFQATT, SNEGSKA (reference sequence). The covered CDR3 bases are TGCAGTGCTCGGGACAGAACTAGCACAGATACC. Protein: CSARDRTSTDT. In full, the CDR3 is CSARDRTSTDTYTF.

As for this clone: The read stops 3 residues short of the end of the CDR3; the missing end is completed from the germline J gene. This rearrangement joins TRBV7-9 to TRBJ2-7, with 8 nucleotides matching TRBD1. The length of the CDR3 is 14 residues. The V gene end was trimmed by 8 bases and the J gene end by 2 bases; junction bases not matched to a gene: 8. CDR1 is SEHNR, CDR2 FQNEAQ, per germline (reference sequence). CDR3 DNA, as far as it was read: TGTGCCAGCGGAATTGGGACAGGTACCTACGAG. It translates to CASGIGTGTYE. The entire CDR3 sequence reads CASGIGTGTYEQYF.

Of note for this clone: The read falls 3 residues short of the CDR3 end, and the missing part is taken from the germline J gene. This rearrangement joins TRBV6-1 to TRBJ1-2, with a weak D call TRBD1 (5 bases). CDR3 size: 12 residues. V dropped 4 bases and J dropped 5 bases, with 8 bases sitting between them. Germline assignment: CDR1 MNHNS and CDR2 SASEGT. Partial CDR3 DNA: TGTGCCAGCAGTGGGCAGGGATATGGC. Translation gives CASSGQGYG. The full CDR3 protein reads CASSGQGYGYTF.

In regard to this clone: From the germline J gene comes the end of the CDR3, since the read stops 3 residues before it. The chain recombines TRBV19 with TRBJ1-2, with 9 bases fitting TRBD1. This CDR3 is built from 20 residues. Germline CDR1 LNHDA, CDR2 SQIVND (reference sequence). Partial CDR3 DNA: TGTGCCAGTAGTATAGATTATGATTTTGGGTCGGGACAGGGTATCCACGAC. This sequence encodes CASSIDYDFGSGQGIHD. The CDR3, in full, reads CASSIDYDFGSGQGIHDYTF.

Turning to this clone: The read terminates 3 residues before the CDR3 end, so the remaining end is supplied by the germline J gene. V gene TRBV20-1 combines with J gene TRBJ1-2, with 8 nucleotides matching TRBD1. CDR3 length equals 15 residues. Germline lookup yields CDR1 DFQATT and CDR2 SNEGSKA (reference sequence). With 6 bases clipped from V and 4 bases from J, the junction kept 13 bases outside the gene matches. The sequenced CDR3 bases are TGCAGTGCCCCCATGAGGGCAGGGGGCGTCTATGGC. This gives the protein CSAPMRAGGVYG. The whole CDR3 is CSAPMRAGGVYGYTF.

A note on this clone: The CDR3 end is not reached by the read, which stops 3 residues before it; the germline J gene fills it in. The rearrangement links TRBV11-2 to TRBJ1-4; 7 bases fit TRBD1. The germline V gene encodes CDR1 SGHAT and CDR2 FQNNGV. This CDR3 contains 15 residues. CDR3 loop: CASTRTGIGNSPLFF. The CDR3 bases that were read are TGTGCCAGCACTCGGACAGGAATTGGTAATTCACCA.

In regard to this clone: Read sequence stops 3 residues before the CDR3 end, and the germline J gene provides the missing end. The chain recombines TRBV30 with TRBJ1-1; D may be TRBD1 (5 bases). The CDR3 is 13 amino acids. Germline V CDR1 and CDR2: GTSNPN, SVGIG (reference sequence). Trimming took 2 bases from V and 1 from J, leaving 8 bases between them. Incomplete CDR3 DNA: TGTGCCTGGAGTATGGGGCCGAACACTGAA. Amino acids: CAWSMGPNTE. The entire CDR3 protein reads CAWSMGPNTEAFF.

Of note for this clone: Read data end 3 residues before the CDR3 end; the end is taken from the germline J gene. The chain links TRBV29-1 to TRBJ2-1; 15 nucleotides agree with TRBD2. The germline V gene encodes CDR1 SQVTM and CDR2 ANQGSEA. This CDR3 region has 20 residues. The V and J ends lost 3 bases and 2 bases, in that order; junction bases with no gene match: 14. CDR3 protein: CSVDGLGGLAGGIAYNEQFF. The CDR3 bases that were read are TGCAGCGTTGACGGGTTGGGCGGACTAGCGGGAGGGATCGCCTACAATGAG.

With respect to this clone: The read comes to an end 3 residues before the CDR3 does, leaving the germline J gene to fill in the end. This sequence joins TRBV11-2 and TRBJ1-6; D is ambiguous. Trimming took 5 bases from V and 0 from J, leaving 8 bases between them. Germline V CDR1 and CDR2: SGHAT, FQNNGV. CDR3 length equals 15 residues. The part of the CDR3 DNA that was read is TGTGCCAGCAGCCGCGGGTTCTCCTATAATTCACCC. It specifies CASSRGFSYNSP. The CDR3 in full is CASSRGFSYNSPLHF.

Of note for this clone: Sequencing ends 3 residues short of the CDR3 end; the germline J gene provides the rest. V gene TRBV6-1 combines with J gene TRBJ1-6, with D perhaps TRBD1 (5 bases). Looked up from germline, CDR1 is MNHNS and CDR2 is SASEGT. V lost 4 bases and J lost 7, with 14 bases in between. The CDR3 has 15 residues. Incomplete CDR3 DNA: TGTGCCAGCAGTGGTCGGGGCGCGGGGAATTCACCC. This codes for CASSGRGAGNSP. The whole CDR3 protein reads CASSGRGAGNSPLHF.

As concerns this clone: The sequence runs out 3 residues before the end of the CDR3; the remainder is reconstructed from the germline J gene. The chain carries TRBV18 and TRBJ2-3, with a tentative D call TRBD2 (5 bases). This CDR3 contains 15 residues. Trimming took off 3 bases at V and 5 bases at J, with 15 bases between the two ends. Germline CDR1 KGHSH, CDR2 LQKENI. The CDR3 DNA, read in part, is TGTGCCAGCTCACCCCGGGCTTCCGGGGTAGATACG. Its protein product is CASSPRASGVDT. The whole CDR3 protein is CASSPRASGVDTQYF. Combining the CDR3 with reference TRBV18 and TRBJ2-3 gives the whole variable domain NAGVMQNPRHLVRRRGQEARLRCSPMKGHSHVYWYRQLPEEGLKFMVYLQKENIIDESGMPKERFSAEFPKEGPSILRIQQVVRGDSAAYFCASSPRASGVDTQYFGPGTRLTVL.

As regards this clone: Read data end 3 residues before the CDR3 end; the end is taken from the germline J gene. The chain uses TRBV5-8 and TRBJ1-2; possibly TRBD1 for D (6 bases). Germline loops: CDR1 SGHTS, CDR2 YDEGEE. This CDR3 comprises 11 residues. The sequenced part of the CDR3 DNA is TGTGCCAGCAGCTTCACAGGGCCT. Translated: CASSFTGP. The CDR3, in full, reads CASSFTGPYTF.

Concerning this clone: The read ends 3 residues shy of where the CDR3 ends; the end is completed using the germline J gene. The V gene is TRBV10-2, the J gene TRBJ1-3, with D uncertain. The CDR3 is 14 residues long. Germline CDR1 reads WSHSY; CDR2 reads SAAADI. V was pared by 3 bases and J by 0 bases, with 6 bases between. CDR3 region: CASSDRSSGNTIYF. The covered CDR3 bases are TGCGCCAGCAGTGACAGGTCCTCTGGAAACACC.

This CDR3 is CASRLTGTGTYEQYF. The CDR3 DNA, read in part, is TGTGCCAGTAGGTTAACCGGGACAGGGACGTACGAG. This chain connects TRBV19 to TRBJ2-7, with 9 bases aligning to TRBD1. The CDR3 is cut off 3 residues early in the read; its end comes from the germline J gene. Germline V gene lookup returns CDR1 LNHDA and CDR2 SQIVND (reference sequence). This CDR3 is built from 15 residues. V shed 6 bases and J 4 bases; nucleotides not matched to a gene: 10.

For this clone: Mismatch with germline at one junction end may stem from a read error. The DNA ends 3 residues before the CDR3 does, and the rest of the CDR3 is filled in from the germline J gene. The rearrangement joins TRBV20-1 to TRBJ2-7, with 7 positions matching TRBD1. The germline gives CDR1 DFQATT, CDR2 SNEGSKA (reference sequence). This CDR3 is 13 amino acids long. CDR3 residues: CSAGDRASYEQYF. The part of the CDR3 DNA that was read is TGCAGTGCTGGAGACAGGGCGTCCTACGAG.

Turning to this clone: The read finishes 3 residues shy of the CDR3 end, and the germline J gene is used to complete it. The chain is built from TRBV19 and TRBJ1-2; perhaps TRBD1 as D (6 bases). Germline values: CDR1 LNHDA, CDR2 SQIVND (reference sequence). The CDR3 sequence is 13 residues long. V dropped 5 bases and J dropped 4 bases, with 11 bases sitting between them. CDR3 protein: CASSVGASYGYTF. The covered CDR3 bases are TGTGCCAGTAGTGTGGGGGCTAGCTATGGC.

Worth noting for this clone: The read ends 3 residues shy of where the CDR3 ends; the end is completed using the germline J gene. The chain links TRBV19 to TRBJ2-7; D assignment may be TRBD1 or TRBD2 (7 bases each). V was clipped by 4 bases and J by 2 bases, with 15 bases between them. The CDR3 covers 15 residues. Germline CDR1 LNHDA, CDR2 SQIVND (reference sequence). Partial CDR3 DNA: TGTGCCAGTAGTACCCGACAGGGAGGGACCTACGAG. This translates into CASSTRQGGTYE. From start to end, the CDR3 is CASSTRQGGTYEQYF. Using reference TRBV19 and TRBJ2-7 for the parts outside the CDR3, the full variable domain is DGGITQSPKYLFRKEGQNVTLSCEQNLNHDAMYWYRQDPGQGLRLIYYSQIVNDFQKGDIAEGYSVSREKKESFPLTVTSAQKNPTAFYLCASSTRQGGTYEQYFGPGTRLTVT.

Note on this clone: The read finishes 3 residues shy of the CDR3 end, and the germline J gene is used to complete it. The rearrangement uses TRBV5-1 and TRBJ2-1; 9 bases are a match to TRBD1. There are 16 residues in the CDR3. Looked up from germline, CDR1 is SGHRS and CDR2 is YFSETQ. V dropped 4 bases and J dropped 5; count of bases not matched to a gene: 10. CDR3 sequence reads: CASSHSTGGFNNEQFF. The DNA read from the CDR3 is TGCGCCAGCAGCCACTCCACAGGGGGCTTCAACAATGAG.

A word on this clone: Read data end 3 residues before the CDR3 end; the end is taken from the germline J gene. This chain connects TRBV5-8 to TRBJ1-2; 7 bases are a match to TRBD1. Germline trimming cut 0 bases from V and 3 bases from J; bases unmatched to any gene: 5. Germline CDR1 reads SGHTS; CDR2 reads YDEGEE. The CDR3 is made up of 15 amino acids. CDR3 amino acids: CASSLGGQSYYGYTF. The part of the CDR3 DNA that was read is TGTGCCAGCAGCTTGGGGGGACAGAGCTACTATGGC.